This T cell receptor (beta chain) comes out of a study of T cells in localized non-small cell lung cancer. From germline, CDR1 is LGHNA and CDR2 YNFKEQ. This CDR3 has 14 residues. V was pared by 4 bases and J by 5 bases, with 11 bases between. Remarks on this clone: Its antigen is as yet unknown.

Here immunoSEQ multiplex PCR was the method, and the copy in TCRdb shows in-frame clones only, minus some. This sample has roughly 50,000 clones, with about nine tenths found just once. General study points: Among the tissues sampled, uninvolved adjacent lung had the highest T cell clonality, above tumor. Appearance in adjacent lung was seen for a median 57 of the top 100 tumor clones. Longer overall survival accompanied higher blood T cell density. Analysis by sequencing included only one tumor region, so heterogeneity remains possible.

The chain recombines TRBV4-2 with TRBJ2-2, with D tentatively TRBD2 (5 bases). The sample here was peripheral blood, taken before any cancer treatment. The TCR was taken from a man aged 40-75 years with stage I lung adenocarcinoma. The CDR3 reads CASSPQRQTGELFF. DNA for the CDR3: TGTGCCAGCAGCCCGCAGCGGCAAACCGGGGAGCTGTTTTTT.